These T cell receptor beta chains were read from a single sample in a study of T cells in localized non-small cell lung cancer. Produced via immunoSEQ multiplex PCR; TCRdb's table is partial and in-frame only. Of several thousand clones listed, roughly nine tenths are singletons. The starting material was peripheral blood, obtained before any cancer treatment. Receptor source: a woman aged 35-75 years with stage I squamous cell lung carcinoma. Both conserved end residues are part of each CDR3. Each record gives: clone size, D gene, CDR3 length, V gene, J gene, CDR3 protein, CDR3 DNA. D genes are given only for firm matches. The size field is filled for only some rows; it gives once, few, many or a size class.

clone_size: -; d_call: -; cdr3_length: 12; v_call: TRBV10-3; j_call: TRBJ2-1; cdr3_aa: CAISESDDEQFF; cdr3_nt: TGTGCCATCAGTGAGTCGGATGATGAGCAGTTCTTC
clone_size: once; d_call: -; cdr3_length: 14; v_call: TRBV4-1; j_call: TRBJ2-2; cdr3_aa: CASSQVGETGELFF; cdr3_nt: TGCGCCAGCAGCCAAGTTGGGGAAACCGGGGAGCTGTTTTTT
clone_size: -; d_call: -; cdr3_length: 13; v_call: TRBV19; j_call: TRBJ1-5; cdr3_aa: CASSDLENQPQHF; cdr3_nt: TGTGCCAGTAGTGACCTGGAAAATCAGCCCCAGCATTTT
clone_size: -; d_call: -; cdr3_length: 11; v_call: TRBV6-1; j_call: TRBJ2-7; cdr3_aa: CASQDSDEQYF; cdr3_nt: TGTGCCAGCCAGGACAGTGACGAGCAGTACTTC
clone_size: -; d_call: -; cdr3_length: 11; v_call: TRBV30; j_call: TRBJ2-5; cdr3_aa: CAWRKGETQYF; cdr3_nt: TGTGCCTGGAGGAAGGGAGAGACCCAGTACTTC
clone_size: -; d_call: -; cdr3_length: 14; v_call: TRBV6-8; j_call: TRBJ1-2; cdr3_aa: CASRPPARAYGYTF; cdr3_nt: TGTGCCAGCAGACCCCCCGCCAGGGCTTATGGCTACACCTTC
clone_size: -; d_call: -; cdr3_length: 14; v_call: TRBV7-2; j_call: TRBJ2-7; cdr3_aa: CASSFLRPSYEQYF; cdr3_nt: TGTGCCAGCAGCTTTCTCCGCCCCTCCTACGAGCAGTACTTC
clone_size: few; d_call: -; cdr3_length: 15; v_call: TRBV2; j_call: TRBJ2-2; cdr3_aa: CASNLRGADTGELFF; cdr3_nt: TGTGCCAGCAATCTTAGGGGCGCGGACACCGGGGAGCTGTTTTTT
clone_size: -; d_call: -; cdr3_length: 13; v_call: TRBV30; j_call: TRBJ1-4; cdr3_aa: CAWSQGAGEKLFF; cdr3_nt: TGTGCCTGGAGTCAAGGGGCCGGAGAAAAACTGTTTTTT
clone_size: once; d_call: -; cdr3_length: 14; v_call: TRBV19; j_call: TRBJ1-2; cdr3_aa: CASSHLGEDYGYTF; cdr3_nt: TGTGCCAGTAGCCACCTCGGGGAAGACTATGGCTACACCTTC
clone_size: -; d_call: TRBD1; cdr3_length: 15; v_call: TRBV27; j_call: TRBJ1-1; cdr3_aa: CASSLTRTGRTEAFF; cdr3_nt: TGTGCCAGCAGCCTAACAAGGACAGGGAGAACTGAAGCTTTCTTT
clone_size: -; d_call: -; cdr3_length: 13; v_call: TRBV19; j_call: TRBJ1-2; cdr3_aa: CASSKGLQGGYTF; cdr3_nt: TGTGCCAGTAGTAAGGGCCTCCAAGGGGGCTACACCTTC
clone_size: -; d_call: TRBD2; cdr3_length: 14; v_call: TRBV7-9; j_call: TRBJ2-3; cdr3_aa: CASSPRGGQDTQYF; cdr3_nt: TGTGCCAGCAGCCCTCGGGGGGGCCAAGATACGCAGTATTTT
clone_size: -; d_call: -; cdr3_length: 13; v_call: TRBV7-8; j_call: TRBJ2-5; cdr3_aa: CASSPGPEETQYF; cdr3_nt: TGTGCCAGCAGCCCGGGACCCGAAGAGACCCAGTACTTC
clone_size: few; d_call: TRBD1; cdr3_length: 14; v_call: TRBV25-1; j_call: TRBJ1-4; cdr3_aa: CASRRGTGEEKLFF; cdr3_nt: TGTGCCAGCAGGCGCGGGACAGGGGAAGAAAAACTGTTTTTT
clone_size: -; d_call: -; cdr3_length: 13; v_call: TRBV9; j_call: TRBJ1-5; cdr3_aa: CASSARVNQPQHF; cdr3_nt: TGTGCCAGCAGCGCCAGGGTCAATCAGCCCCAGCATTTT
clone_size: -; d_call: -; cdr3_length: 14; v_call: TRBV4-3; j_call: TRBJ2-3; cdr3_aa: CASSQGGGTDTQYF; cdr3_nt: TGCGCCAGCAGCCAAGGTGGGGGGACAGATACGCAGTATTTT
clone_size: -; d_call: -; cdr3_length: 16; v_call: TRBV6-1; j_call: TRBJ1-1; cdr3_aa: CASSAQGLGGRSEAFF; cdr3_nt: TGTGCCAGCAGTGCCCAGGGACTCGGGGGCCGCAGTGAAGCTTTCTTT
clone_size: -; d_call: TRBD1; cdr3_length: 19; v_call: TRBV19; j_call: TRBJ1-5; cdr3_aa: CASSRGQGESTKINQPQHF; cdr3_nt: TGTGCCAGTAGTAGAGGACAGGGAGAATCAACTAAAATCAATCAGCCCCAGCATTTT
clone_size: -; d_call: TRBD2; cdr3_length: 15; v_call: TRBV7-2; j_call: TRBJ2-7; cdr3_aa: CASSPSGGLSYEQYF; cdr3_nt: TGTGCCAGCAGCCCTAGCGGGGGTCTCTCCTACGAGCAGTACTTC
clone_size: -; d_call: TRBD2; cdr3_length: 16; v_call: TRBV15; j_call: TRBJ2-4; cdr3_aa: CATSRAGGLAENIQYF; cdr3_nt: TGTGCCACCAGCAGAGCAGGAGGACTAGCGGAAAACATTCAGTACTTC
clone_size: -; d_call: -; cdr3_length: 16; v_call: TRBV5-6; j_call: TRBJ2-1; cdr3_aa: CASSLPYGGSYNEQFF; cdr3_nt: TGTGCCAGCAGCTTGCCCTATGGAGGGTCCTACAATGAGCAGTTCTTC